Presented here are 14 T cell receptor beta chains from one specimen sequenced in a study of blood T cell repertoires in COVID-19. TCRdb's copy holds only in-frame clones and misses some; the assay was immunoSEQ multiplex PCR. The table has around 120,000 clones, 85% seen once. Sequencing was done on a sample of peripheral blood. Source of these receptors: a man older than 75 with acute or convalescent COVID-19.

V is TRBV24-1 and J is TRBJ2-1, with TRBD2 as a possible D gene (6 bases). This CDR3 is 12 amino acids long. V lost 7 bases, J lost 4 bases, and 7 bases lay in between. The germline V gene encodes CDR1 KGHDR and CDR2 SFDVKD. Here the CDR3 DNA reads TGTGCCACCAGCCGGGGGTACAATGAGCAGTTCTTC. As protein: CATSRGYNEQFF.

The chain links TRBV4-2 to TRBJ2-7; TRBD2 matches at 9 bases. Germline values: CDR1 LGHNA, CDR2 YNFKEQ. The J segment lost 2 bases and the V segment lost 5 bases, leaving 4 bases of the junction unmatched. This CDR3 is built from 14 residues. The CDR3 protein is CASSVGGGAYEQYF. CDR3 sequence (DNA): TGTGCCAGCAGCGTGGGCGGGGGGGCCTACGAGCAGTACTTC.

This chain uses TRBV5-8 with TRBJ2-2; 9 bases line up with TRBD1. With V trimmed by 7 bases and J by 4 bases, 5 bases remained unmatched. The CDR3 consists of 14 residues. Germline V gives CDR1 SGHTS, CDR2 YDEGEE. The CDR3 sequence: CASSRGQGTGELFF. CDR3 DNA sequence: TGTGCCAGCTCGAGGGGACAGGGCACCGGGGAGCTGTTTTTT.

This clone was recorded only once. For the CDR3, the DNA is TGTGCCAGCAGGAGTAGCGGGGAATGGGAGACCCAGTACTTC. Its translation: CASRSSGEWETQYF. The chain combines TRBV6-5 with TRBJ2-5; 8 bases map to TRBD2. Germline V gives CDR1 MNHEY, CDR2 SVGAGI. The CDR3 extends over 14 amino acids. J gave up 5 bases and V 6 bases, and 8 bases lay outside the gene matches.

The J gene is TRBJ2-5, the V gene TRBV24-1, with D tentatively TRBD1 (6 bases). The ends were cut back, 6 bases at V and 5 bases at J, with 15 bases in the middle. Germline values: CDR1 KGHDR, CDR2 SFDVKD. The CDR3 sequence is 14 residues long. As DNA, the CDR3 is TGTGCCACCAGTCTGGGCAGGGGATGGGAGACCCAGTACTTC. Residues: CATSLGRGWETQYF.

The rearrangement uses TRBV15 and TRBJ1-1; the D is unclear. V was pared by 5 bases and J by 4 bases, with 11 bases between. This CDR3 region has 13 residues. CDR1 LNHNV and CDR2 YYDKDF come from the germline V gene (reference sequence). CDR3 DNA: TGTGCCACCAGCCGAAAAACGGTCACTGAAGCTTTCTTT. This sequence encodes CATSRKTVTEAFF.

In its sample, this clone was seen a few times. The chain is built from TRBV5-1 and TRBJ2-6; D is unresolved. This CDR3 comprises 15 residues. V lost 0 bases and J lost 0, with 4 bases in between. Per the germline V gene, CDR1 is SGHRS and CDR2 is YFSETQ. This CDR3 reads CASSLDGSGANVLTF. CDR3 DNA: TGCGCCAGCAGCTTGGACGGCTCTGGGGCCAACGTCCTGACTTTC.

The J gene is TRBJ1-1, the V gene TRBV2; D call uncertain. Between the trimmed V and J ends, which lost 7 bases and 0 bases, there was a span of 12 bases. The length of the CDR3 is 14 residues. From germline, CDR1 is SNHLY and CDR2 FYNNEI. Here the CDR3 reads CASTPLTVNTEAFF. The CDR3 coding sequence is TGTGCCAGCACCCCCCTTACAGTGAACACTGAAGCTTTCTTT.

This chain joins TRBV7-2 and TRBJ2-1; 8 positions match TRBD2. The CDR3 loop spans 14 amino acids. Germline trimming cut 5 bases from V and 5 bases from J; bases unmatched to any gene: 5. Germline loops: CDR1 SGHTA, CDR2 FQGNSA. DNA of the CDR3: TGTGCCAGCAGCCCTAATAGCGGGAACAATGAGCAGTTCTTC. Translated, it gives CASSPNSGNNEQFF.

The CDR3 is CASSLEQGGLQHNEQFF. Written as DNA, the CDR3 is TGTGCCAGCAGTTTAGAACAGGGGGGTCTTCAACACAATGAGCAGTTCTTC. V usage is TRBV27 and J usage is TRBJ2-1, with 8 bases matching TRBD1. The CDR3 covers 17 residues. Germline loops: CDR1 MNHEY, CDR2 SMNVEV (reference sequence). Trimming took 2 bases from V and 5 from J; bases not matched to a gene: 11.

The rearrangement links TRBV4-3 to TRBJ1-2, with a possible D match to TRBD1 (6 bases). CDR1 is LGHNA, CDR2 YSLEER, per germline. This CDR3 is 14 amino acids long. Between the trimmed V and J ends, which lost 0 bases and 8 bases, there was a span of 13 bases. The CDR3 sequence: CASSQEAGVKGYTF. The CDR3 region has the DNA TGCGCCAGCAGCCAAGAAGCAGGGGTAAAGGGCTACACCTTC.

This chain connects TRBV2 to TRBJ2-5; the match to TRBD1 covers 9 bases. The CDR3 spans 15 residues. V gave up 6 bases and J gave up 4 bases; unmatched junction bases: 9. Germline V gene sequence: CDR1 SNHLY, CDR2 FYNNEI. The CDR3 DNA follows: TGTGCCAGCAGCGTACGATTACAGGGGGCAGAGACCCAGTACTTC. Translating gives CASSVRLQGAETQYF.

The chain couples TRBV27 to TRBJ1-2, with D tentatively TRBD1 (5 bases). The V end was cut by 7 bases, the J end by 2 bases, with 14 bases between. The CDR3 has 14 residues. The germline CDR1 and CDR2 sequences are MNHEY and SMNVEV (reference sequence). The chain's CDR3 is CASTRQSPNYGYTF. In nucleotides, the CDR3 is TGTGCCAGCACAAGACAGTCACCAAACTATGGCTACACCTTC.

J is TRBJ2-7 and V is TRBV19; 10 bases fit TRBD1. The CDR3 has 14 amino acids. Germline lookup yields CDR1 LNHDA and CDR2 SQIVND (reference sequence). The J segment lost 5 bases and the V segment lost 4 bases, leaving 5 bases of the junction unmatched. CDR3 nucleotides: TGTGCCAGTAGTACGGGACAGGGGACCCACGAGCAGTACTTC. Its translation: CASSTGQGTHEQYF.